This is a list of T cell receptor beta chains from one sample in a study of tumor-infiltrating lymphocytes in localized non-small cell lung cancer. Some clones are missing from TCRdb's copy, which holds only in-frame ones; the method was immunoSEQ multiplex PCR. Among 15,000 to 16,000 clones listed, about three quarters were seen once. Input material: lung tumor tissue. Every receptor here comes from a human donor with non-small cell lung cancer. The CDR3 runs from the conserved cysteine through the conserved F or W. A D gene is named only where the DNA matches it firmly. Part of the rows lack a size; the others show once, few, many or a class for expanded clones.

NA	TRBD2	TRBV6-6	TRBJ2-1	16	CASSSDLAAPYNEQFF	TGTGCCAGCAGTTCGGACCTAGCGGCCCCCTACAATGAGCAGTTCTTC
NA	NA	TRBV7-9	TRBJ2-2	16	CASSSLQGGGTGELFF	TGTGCCAGCAGCTCACTCCAGGGGGGGGGCACCGGGGAGCTGTTTTTT
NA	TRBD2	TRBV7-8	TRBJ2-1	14	CASRLAGGSNEQFF	TGTGCCAGCAGACTAGCGGGAGGTTCCAATGAGCAGTTCTTC
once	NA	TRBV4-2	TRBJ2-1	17	CASSQDLQGPLAIEQFF	TGTGCCAGCAGCCAAGATCTGCAGGGCCCGTTAGCCATTGAGCAGTTCTTC
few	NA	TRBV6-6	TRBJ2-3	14	CASNSQARTDTQYF	TGTGCCAGCAACAGTCAGGCCCGCACAGATACGCAGTATTTT
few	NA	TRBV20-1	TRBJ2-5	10	CAGVRETQYF	TGCGCCGGGGTACGGGAGACCCAGTACTTC
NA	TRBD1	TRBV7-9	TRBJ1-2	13	CASSSGQLYGYTF	TGTGCCAGCAGTTCGGGACAGCTCTATGGCTACACCTTC
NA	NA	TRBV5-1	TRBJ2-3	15	CASSFQGLGTDTQYF	TGCGCCAGCAGCTTCCAGGGGCTGGGGACAGATACGCAGTATTTT
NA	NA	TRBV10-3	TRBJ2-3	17	CAITATRGSRDTDTQYF	TGTGCCATCACCGCTACGAGAGGGAGCCGAGACACAGATACGCAGTATTTT
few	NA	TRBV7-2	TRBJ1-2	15	CASSLVGGRADGYTF	TGTGCCAGCAGCTTAGTCGGGGGACGGGCGGATGGCTACACCTTC
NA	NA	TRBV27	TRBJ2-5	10	CAPRGETQYF	TGTGCCCCCCGAGGGGAGACCCAGTACTTC
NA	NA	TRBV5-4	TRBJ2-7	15	CASHKGFSSPYEQYF	TGTGCCAGCCATAAGGGATTCTCGTCACCCTACGAGCAGTACTTC
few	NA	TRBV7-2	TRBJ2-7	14	CASSLLAVIYEQYF	TGTGCCAGCAGCTTATTAGCTGTAATCTACGAGCAGTACTTC
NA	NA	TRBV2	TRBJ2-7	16	CASSEAGLQSSYEQYF	TGTGCCAGCAGTGAAGCAGGATTGCAGAGCTCCTACGAGCAGTACTTC
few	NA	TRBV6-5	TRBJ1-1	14	CATRIGMFNTEAFF	TGTGCCACCAGAATCGGGATGTTCAACACTGAAGCTTTCTTT
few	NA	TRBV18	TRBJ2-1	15	CASSPKLQGYNEQFF	TGTGCCAGCTCACCGAAGCTACAGGGATATAATGAGCAGTTCTTC
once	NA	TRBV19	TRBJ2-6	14	CASSIRTLANVLTF	TGTGCCAGTAGTATACGGACTTTGGCCAACGTCCTGACTTTC
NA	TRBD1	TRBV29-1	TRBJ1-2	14	CSVRGQGASGGYTF	TGCAGCGTTCGCGGACAGGGGGCGTCGGGGGGCTACACCTTC
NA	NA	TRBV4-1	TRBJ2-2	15	CASSQAPGFLGELFF	TGCGCCAGCAGCCAAGCTCCGGGATTTCTGGGGGAGCTGTTTTTT
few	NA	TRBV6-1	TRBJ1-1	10	CASAILEAFF	TGTGCCAGCGCTATACTTGAAGCTTTCTTT
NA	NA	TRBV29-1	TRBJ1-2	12	CSVDSPNYGYTF	TGCAGCGTTGACAGCCCCAACTATGGCTACACCTTC
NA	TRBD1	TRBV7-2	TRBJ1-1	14	CASSPLTGGTEAFF	TGTGCCAGCAGCCCCCTAACAGGGGGCACTGAAGCTTTCTTT
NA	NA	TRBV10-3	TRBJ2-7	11	CAISWRDEQYF	TGTGCCATCAGTTGGCGGGACGAGCAGTACTTC
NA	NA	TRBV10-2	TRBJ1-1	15	CASSRTANVGSEAFF	TGCGCCAGCAGTAGGACAGCCAATGTGGGGTCTGAAGCTTTCTTT
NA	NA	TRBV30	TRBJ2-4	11	CAWRVKNIQYF	TGTGCCTGGAGAGTCAAAAACATTCAGTACTTC
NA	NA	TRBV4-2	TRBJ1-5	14	CASSQGTENQPQHF	TGTGCCAGCAGCCAAGGGACAGAAAATCAGCCCCAGCATTTT
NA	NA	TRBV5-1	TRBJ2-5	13	CASPRQYQETQYF	TGCGCCAGCCCCCGACAGTATCAAGAGACCCAGTACTTC
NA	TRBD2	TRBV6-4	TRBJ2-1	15	CASSEREGSYNEQFF	TGTGCCAGCAGTGAGCGGGAGGGCTCCTACAATGAGCAGTTCTTC
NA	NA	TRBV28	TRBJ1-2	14	CASSRPGSAYGYTF	TGTGCCAGCAGTCGACCCGGTAGTGCCTATGGCTACACCTTC
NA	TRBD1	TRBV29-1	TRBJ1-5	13	CSVRQGLDQPQHF	TGCAGCGTTCGACAGGGTTTAGATCAGCCCCAGCATTTT
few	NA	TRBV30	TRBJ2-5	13	CAWSIPNYGTQYF	TGTGCCTGGAGTATACCGAACTATGGGACCCAGTACTTC
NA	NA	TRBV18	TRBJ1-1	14	CASSPMTGNTEAFF	TGTGCCAGCTCACCAATGACAGGGAACACTGAAGCTTTCTTT
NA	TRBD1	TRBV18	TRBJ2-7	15	CASSKLPGQGDEQYF	TGTGCCAGCTCGAAACTACCGGGACAGGGTGACGAGCAGTACTTC
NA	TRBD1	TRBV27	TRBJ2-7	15	CASSGKGQLPSEQYF	TGTGCCAGCAGCGGCAAGGGACAGCTCCCCTCCGAGCAGTACTTC
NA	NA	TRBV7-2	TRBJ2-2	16	CASSHRPTRKTGELFF	TGTGCCAGCAGCCACCGGCCGACCCGGAAGACCGGGGAGCTGTTTTTT
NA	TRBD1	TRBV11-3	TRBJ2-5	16	CASSLGQNRGRETQYF	TGTGCCAGCAGCTTAGGTCAGAACAGGGGAAGAGAGACCCAGTACTTC
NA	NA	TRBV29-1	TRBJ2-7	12	CSVAGIFYEQYF	TGCAGCGTTGCAGGGATTTTCTACGAGCAGTACTTC
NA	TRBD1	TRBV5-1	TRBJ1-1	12	CASRTGGNEAFF	TGCGCCAGCAGGACAGGGGGCAATGAAGCTTTCTTT
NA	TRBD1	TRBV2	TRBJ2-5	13	CASSGGQGETQYF	TGTGCCAGCAGTGGGGGACAGGGAGAGACCCAGTACTTC
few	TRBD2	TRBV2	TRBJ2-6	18	CASRPGTSAHSGANVLTF	TGTGCCAGCAGGCCCGGGACTAGCGCCCACTCTGGGGCCAACGTCCTGACTTTC
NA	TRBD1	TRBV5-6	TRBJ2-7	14	CASSSTGTGPPVLF	TGTGCCAGCAGCTCAACTGGGACAGGGCCCCCTGTACTCTTC
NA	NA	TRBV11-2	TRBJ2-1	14	CASTPNLKYNEQFF	TGTGCCAGCACCCCAAACCTAAAGTACAATGAGCAGTTCTTC
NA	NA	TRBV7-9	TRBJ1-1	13	CASSLALSVDAFF	TGTGCCAGCAGCTTAGCCTTGTCGGTAGACGCTTTCTTT
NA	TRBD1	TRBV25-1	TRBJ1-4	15	CASSARGQNREGLFF	TGTGCCAGCAGTGCCAGGGGACAGAACCGTGAAGGACTGTTTTTT
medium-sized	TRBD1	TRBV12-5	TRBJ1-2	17	CASGLVTGSSKRDGYTF	TGTGCTAGTGGTTTGGTGACAGGGTCATCTAAAAGGGATGGCTACACCTTC
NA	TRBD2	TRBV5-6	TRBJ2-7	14	CASSFSGNSYEQYF	TGTGCCAGCAGCTTTAGCGGGAACAGCTACGAGCAGTACTTC